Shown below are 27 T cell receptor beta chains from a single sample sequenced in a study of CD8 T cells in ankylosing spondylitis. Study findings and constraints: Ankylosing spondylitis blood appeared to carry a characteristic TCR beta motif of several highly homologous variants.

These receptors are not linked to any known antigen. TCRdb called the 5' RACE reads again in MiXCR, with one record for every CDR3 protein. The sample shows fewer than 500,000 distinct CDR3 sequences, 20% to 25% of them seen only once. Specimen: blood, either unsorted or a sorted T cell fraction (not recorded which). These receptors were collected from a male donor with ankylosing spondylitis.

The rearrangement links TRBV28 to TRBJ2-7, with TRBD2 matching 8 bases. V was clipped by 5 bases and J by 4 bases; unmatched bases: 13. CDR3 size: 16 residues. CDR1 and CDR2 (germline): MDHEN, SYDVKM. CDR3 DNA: TGTGCCAGCAGTACCTTCCCGGGAGGGCCTTTTTACGAGCAGTACTTC. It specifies CASSTFPGGPFYEQYF.

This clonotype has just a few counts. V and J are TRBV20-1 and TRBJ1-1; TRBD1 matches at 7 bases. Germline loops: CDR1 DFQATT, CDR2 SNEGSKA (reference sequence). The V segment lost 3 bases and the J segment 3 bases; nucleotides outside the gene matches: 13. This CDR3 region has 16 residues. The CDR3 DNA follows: TGCAGTGCTAGTGGCTGGGGGACAGCGGGGGACACTGAAGCTTTCTTT. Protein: CSASGWGTAGDTEAFF.

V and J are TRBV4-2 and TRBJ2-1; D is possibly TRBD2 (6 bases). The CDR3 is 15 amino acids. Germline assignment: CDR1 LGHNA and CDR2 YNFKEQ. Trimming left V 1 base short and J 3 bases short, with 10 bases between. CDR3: CASSQAGLHYNEQFF. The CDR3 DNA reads TGTGCCAGCAGCCAAGCGGGACTCCACTACAATGAGCAGTTCTTC.

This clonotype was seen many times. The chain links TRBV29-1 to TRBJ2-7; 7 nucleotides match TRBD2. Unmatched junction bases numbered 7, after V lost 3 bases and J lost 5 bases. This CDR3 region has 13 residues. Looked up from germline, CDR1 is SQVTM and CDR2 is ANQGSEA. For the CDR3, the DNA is TGCAGCGTTGATAGACTAGCTAACCACGAGCAGTACTTC. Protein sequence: CSVDRLANHEQYF.

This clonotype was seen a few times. Here the CDR3 reads CASSRDRSSSYEQYF. The CDR3 DNA follows: TGTGCCAGCAGTCGGGACAGGTCAAGCTCCTACGAGCAGTACTTC. The chain employs TRBV6-1 and TRBJ2-7; 8 bases fit TRBD1. Losses at the gene ends were 5 bases for V and 0 bases for J; bases not matched to a gene: 6. The germline V gene encodes CDR1 MNHNS and CDR2 SASEGT. The length of the CDR3 is 15 residues.

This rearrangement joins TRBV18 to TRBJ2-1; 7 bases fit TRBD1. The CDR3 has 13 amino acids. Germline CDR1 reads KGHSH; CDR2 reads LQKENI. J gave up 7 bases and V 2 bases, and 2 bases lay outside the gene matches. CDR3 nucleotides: TGTGCCAGCTCACCAAGACAGGGTAATGAGCAGTTCTTC. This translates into CASSPRQGNEQFF.

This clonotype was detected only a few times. CDR3 amino acids: CASSQEGTGDEKLFF. The CDR3 region has the DNA TGCGCCAGCAGCCAAGAAGGGACAGGCGATGAAAAACTGTTTTTT. This chain joins TRBV4-3 and TRBJ1-4; 8 bases are a match to TRBD1. V dropped 0 bases and J dropped 6; count of bases not matched to a gene: 3. Germline V gives CDR1 LGHNA, CDR2 YSLEER. The CDR3 sequence is 15 residues long.

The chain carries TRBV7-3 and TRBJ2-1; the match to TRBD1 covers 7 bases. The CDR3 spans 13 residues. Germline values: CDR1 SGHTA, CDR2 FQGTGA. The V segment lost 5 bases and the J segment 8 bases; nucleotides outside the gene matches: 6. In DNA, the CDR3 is TGTGCCAGCAGCACCCAGGGGGTTCATGAGCAGTTCTTC. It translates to CASSTQGVHEQFF.

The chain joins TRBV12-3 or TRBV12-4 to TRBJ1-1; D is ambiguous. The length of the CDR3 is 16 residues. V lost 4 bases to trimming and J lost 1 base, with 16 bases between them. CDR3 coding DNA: TGTGCCAGCAGTTGGGGAGAGCATATTGGGAACACTGAAGCTTTCTTT. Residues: CASSWGEHIGNTEAFF.

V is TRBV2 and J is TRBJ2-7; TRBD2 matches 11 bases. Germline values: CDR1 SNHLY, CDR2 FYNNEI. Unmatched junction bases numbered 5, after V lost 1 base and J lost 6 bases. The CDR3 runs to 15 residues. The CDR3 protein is CASSEVLAGGPEQYF. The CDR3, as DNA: TGTGCCAGCAGTGAAGTGTTAGCGGGAGGGCCCGAGCAGTACTTC. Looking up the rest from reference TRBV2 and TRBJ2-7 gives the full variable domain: EPEVTQTPSHQVTQMGQEVILRCVPISNHLYFYWYRQILGQKVEFLVSFYNNEISEKSEIFDDQFSVERPDGSNFTLKIRSTKLEDSAMYFCASSEVLAGGPEQYFGPGTRLTVT.

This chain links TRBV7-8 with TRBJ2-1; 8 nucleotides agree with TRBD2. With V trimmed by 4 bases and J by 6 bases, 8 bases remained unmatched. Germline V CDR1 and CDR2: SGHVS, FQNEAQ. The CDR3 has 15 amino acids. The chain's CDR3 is CASSSSGLVSNEQFF. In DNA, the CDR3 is TGTGCCAGCAGCTCCTCGGGACTAGTATCCAATGAGCAGTTCTTC.

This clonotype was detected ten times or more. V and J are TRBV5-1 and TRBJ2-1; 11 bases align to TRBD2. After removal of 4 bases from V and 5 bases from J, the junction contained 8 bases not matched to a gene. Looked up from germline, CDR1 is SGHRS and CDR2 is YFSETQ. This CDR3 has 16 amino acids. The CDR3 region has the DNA TGCGCCAGCAGCCGTAGCGGGAGGGCCAACCACAATGAGCAGTTCTTC. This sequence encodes CASSRSGRANHNEQFF.

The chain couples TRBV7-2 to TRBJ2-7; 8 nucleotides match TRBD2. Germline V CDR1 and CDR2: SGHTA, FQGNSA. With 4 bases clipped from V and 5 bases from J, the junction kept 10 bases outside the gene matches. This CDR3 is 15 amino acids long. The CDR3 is CASSSGTRGANEQYF. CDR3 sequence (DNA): TGTGCCAGCAGCTCAGGGACTAGAGGTGCCAACGAGCAGTACTTC.

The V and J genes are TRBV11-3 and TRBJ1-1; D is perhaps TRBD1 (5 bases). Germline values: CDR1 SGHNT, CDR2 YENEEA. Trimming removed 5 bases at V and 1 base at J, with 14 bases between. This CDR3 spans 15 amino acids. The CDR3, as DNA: TGTGCCAGCAGCCCCCAGGGACGGTGGAACACTGAAGCTTTCTTT. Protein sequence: CASSPQGRWNTEAFF.

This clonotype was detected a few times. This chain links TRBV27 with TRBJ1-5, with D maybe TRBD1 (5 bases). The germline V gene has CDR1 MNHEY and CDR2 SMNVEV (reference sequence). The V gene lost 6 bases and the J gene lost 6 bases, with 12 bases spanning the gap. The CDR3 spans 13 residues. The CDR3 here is CASRKGRGQPQHF. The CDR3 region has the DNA TGTGCCAGCAGAAAAGGGAGGGGTCAGCCCCAGCATTTT.

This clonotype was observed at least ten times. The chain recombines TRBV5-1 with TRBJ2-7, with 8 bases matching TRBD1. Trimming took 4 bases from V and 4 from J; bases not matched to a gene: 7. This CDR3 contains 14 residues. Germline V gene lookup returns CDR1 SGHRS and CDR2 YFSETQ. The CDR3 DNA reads TGCGCCAGCAGCACCGGACAGGGTGAATACGAGCAGTACTTC. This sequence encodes CASSTGQGEYEQYF.

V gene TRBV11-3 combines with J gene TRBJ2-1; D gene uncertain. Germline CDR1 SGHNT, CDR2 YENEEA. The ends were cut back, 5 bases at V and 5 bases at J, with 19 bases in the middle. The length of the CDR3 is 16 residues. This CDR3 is CASSTSLISGNNEQFF. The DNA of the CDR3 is TGTGCCAGCAGCACCTCCCTCATATCCGGAAACAATGAGCAGTTCTTC.

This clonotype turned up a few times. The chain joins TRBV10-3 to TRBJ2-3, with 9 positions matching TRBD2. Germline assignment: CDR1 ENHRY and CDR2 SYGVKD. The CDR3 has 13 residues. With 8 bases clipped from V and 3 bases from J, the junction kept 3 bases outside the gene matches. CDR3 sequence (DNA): TGTGCCATCTCGCTAGCGGGAACAGATACGCAGTATTTT. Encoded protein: CAISLAGTDTQYF.

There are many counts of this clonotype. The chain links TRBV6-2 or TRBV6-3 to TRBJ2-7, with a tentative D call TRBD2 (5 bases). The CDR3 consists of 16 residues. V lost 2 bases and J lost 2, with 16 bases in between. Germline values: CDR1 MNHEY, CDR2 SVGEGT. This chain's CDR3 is CASSYESGKVTYEQYF. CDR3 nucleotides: TGTGCCAGCAGTTACGAATCGGGGAAGGTGACCTACGAGCAGTACTTC.

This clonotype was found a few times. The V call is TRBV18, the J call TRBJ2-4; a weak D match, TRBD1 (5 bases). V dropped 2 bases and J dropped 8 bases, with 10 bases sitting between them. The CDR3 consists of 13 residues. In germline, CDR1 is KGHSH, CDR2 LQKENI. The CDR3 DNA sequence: TGTGCCAGCTCACCAACAATAGGGGACATTCAGTACTTC. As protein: CASSPTIGDIQYF.

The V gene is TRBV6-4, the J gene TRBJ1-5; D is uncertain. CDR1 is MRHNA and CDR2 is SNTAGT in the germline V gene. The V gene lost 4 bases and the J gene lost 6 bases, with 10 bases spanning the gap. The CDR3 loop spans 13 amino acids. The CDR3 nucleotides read TGTGCCAGCAGTGTCGAAGAGGGTCAGCCCCAGCATTTT. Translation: CASSVEEGQPQHF.

The DNA for the CDR3 is TGTGCCAGTAGTATAGGGCCGAGAGAGCAGTACTTC. Translating it yields CASSIGPREQYF. The chain is built from TRBV19 and TRBJ2-7; no definite D call. The V end lost 1 base, the J end lost 7 bases, and 8 bases lay between the germline ends. Germline CDR1 reads LNHDA; CDR2 reads SQIVND (reference sequence). This CDR3 is 12 amino acids long.

The CDR3 DNA reads TGTGCCACCAGTGATTATAGCGGGAGGGGCAATGAGCAGTTCTTC. It codes for CATSDYSGRGNEQFF. This chain links TRBV24-1 with TRBJ2-1; 11 positions agree with TRBD2. This CDR3 region has 15 residues. V dropped 2 bases and J dropped 6; count of bases not matched to a gene: 2. Per germline, CDR1 KGHDR and CDR2 SFDVKD.

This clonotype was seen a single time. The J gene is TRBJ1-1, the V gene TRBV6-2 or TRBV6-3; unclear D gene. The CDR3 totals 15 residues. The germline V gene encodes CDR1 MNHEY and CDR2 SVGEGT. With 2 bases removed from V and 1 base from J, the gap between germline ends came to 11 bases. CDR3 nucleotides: TGTGCCAGCAGTTACGCCGTGTGGGGGAACACTGAAGCTTTCTTT. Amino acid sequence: CASSYAVWGNTEAFF.

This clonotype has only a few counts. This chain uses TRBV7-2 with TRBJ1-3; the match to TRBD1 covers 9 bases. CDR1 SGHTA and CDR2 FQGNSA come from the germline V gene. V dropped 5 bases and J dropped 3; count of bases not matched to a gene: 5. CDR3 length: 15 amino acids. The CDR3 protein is CASSGDRANGNTIYF. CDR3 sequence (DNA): TGTGCCAGCAGCGGGGACAGGGCCAATGGAAACACCATATATTTT.

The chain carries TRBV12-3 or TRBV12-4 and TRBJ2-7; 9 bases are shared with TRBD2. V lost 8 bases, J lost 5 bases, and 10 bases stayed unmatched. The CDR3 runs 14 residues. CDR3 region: CASSPAGGTHEQYF. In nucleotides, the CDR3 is TGTGCCAGCTCCCCTGCGGGAGGGACCCACGAGCAGTACTTC.

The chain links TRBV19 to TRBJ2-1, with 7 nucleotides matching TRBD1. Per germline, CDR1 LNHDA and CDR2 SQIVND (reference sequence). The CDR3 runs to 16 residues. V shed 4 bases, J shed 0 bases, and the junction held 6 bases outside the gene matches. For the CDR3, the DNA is TGTGCCAGTAGTACCACGACAGGGAGCTCCTACAATGAGCAGTTCTTC. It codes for CASSTTTGSSYNEQFF.